The subject of this entry is one T cell receptor beta chain. Its cognate antigen is unknown. V was trimmed by 6 bases and J by 6 bases, leaving 14 bases between them. The CDR3 totals 13 residues. Germline V gives CDR1 MNHEY, CDR2 SMNVEV (reference sequence). Treatment given: roughly 19 received Ad26.COV2.S at low or high dose, single or two shots; roughly five received placebo; per-sample allocation not given. Sampling occurred on day 63 after the first vaccine or placebo injection. Assay used: immunoSEQ multiplex PCR; TCRdb lists only in-frame clones, some missing. The sample carries about 350,000 clones, about 87% recorded once. This specimen belongs to a study of Ad26.COV2.S vaccination and SARS-CoV-2 variants. General study findings and limits: Vaccine recipients showed a spike-specific TCR breadth that was higher than in placebo recipients.

The chain links TRBV27 to TRBJ1-1; a possible D gene is TRBD1 (6 bases). Sequences were derived from peripheral blood, sampled in a trial of Ad26.COV2.S vaccine versus placebo. The TCR sequence derives from a person aged 18-60 years who received the Ad26.COV2.S COVID-19 vaccine or a placebo. CDR3 sequence (DNA): TGTGCCAGCAGGCGGTGGGGGGGCTCTGAAGCTTTCTTT. Protein: CASRRWGGSEAFF.